The 10 T cell receptor beta chains listed next were all sequenced from one sample in a study of shared clonotypes between healthy human individuals. Generated by immunoSEQ multiplex PCR, the TCRdb table keeps only in-frame clones and is missing some. The sample shows millions of clones, just over 90% of them seen only once. The specimen sequenced was naive CD4+ T cells sorted from blood. Subset in this sample: CD45RA+ positively selected. These receptors all come from a man aged 18 to 35 in good health.

The CDR3 DNA sequence: TGTGCCAGTAGTGGACAGGGGACGCAGCCCCAGCATTTT. Protein product: CASSGQGTQPQHF. The V and J genes are TRBV19 and TRBJ1-5; 9 bases are a match to TRBD1. Germline loops: CDR1 LNHDA, CDR2 SQIVND (reference sequence). The trim removed 5 bases at V and 7 bases at J, leaving 3 bases unmatched. The CDR3 sequence is 13 residues long.

On this clone itself: The sample has other DNA sequences that encode this CDR3 too. The rearrangement joins TRBV29-1 to TRBJ1-3; 7 bases map to TRBD1. Germline CDR1 is SQVTM and CDR2 is ANQGSEA. The V segment lost 4 bases and the J segment 3 bases; nucleotides outside the gene matches: 0. This CDR3 is built from 12 residues. The DNA of the CDR3 is TGCAGCGTTGGACAGGGTGGAAACACCATATATTTT. Protein product: CSVGQGGNTIYF. The full variable domain, its missing parts supplied by reference TRBV29-1 and TRBJ1-3, is SAVISQKPSRDICQRGTSLTIQCQVDSQVTMMFWYRQQPGQSLTLIATANQGSEATYESGFVIDKFPISRPNLTFSTLTVSNMSPEDSSIYLCSVGQGGNTIYFGEGSWLTVV.

As concerns this clone: Other DNA sequences in this specimen translate into the identical CDR3. The chain joins TRBV11-2 to TRBJ2-5; D is unresolved. The V gene lost 3 bases and the J gene lost 5 bases, with 4 bases spanning the gap. The CDR3 spans 11 residues. Germline CDR1 and CDR2: SGHAT and FQNNGV. Here the CDR3 DNA reads TGTGCCAGCAGCTTTATGGAGACCCAGTACTTC. It is translated as CASSFMETQYF.

CDR3 region: CASSPFGASYEQYF. DNA of the CDR3: TGTGCCAGCAGCCCTTTTGGGGCTTCCTACGAGCAGTACTTC. The V call is TRBV5-6, the J call TRBJ2-7; D is possibly TRBD1 (5 bases). The CDR3 is 14 residues long. Between the trimmed V and J ends, which lost 4 bases and 1 base, there was a span of 12 bases. Germline V gene sequence: CDR1 SGHDT, CDR2 YYEEEE.

J is TRBJ1-1 and V is TRBV6-5, with a weak D call TRBD1 (6 bases). Germline-derived CDR1 and CDR2 are MNHEY and SVGAGI. Trimming took 7 bases from V and 2 from J, leaving 14 bases between them. The CDR3 has 14 residues. Written as DNA, the CDR3 is TGTGCCAGCACCAGAGAAGGGGGAAACACTGAAGCTTTCTTT. Residues: CASTREGGNTEAFF.

The chain uses TRBV5-4 and TRBJ2-3; TRBD2 aligns across 11 bases. The CDR3 runs to 15 residues. Germline loops: CDR1 SGHNT, CDR2 YYREEE (reference sequence). The junction had 7 bases not matched to a gene; V was cut back by 3 bases and J by 7 bases. In nucleotides, the CDR3 is TGTGCCAGCAGCTCGGGGACTAGCGGCGCAAATACGCAGTATTTT. This gives the protein CASSSGTSGANTQYF.

This chain connects TRBV27 to TRBJ1-4; tentative D call: TRBD1 (5 bases). Between the trimmed V and J ends, which lost 2 bases and 3 bases, there was a span of 10 bases. The CDR3 consists of 15 residues. Germline-derived CDR1 and CDR2 are MNHEY and SMNVEV (reference sequence). CDR3 sequence reads: CASSLGGDPNEKLFF. The CDR3 DNA follows: TGTGCCAGCAGTTTAGGGGGGGACCCTAATGAAAAACTGTTTTTT.

Concerning this clone: Other DNA sequences in this specimen translate into the identical CDR3. The V and J genes are TRBV5-1 and TRBJ2-7; 9 positions match TRBD1. This CDR3 contains 14 residues. The germline CDR1 and CDR2 sequences are SGHRS and YFSETQ. With 7 bases clipped from V and 0 bases from J, the junction kept 5 bases outside the gene matches. CDR3 residues: CASRRDRDSYEQYF. In DNA form, the CDR3 reads TGCGCCAGCCGAAGGGACAGGGACTCCTACGAGCAGTACTTC. Full variable domain (rest looked up from reference TRBV5-1 and TRBJ2-7): KAGVTQTPRYLIKTRGQQVTLSCSPISGHRSVSWYQQTPGQGLQFLFEYFSETQRNKGNFPGRFSGRQFSNSRSEMNVSTLELGDSALYLCASRRDRDSYEQYFGPGTRLTVT.

This sequence joins TRBV9 and TRBJ2-7; D might be TRBD1 (6 bases). Trimming stripped 0 bases from V and 6 bases from J, with 13 bases between. CDR1 and CDR2 (germline): SGDLS, YYNGEE. CDR3 length: 14 residues. The chain's CDR3 is CASSVAGQYFEQYF. The CDR3 nucleotides are TGTGCCAGCAGCGTAGCGGGACAATATTTCGAGCAGTACTTC.

This clone was picked up one time. This chain connects TRBV6-5 to TRBJ2-3, with TRBD1 as a possible D gene (7 bases). Trimming pared 6 bases from V and 5 bases from J, leaving 18 bases between. This CDR3 is 15 amino acids long. From germline, CDR1 is MNHEY and CDR2 SVGAGI. CDR3 in DNA: TGTGCCAGCAGCCGACAGGGCGGAGGGGTAGATACGCAGTATTTT. Translating it yields CASSRQGGGVDTQYF.